This TCR beta chain is drawn from a study of Ad26.COV2.S vaccination and SARS-CoV-2 variants (dated by TCRdb to the early 2020s). In the study overall: Vaccine-arm donors came from COV1001, a multicentre, randomized, double-blind, placebo-controlled phase I-IIa trial of Ad26.COV2.S in healthy adults. Dosing of Ad26.COV2.S was intramuscular, at either 5x10^10 or 1x10^11 viral particles, delivered as one shot or as two shots spaced 56 days apart. TCRbeta repertoire sequencing served as the tool for gauging how specific and how broad the SARS-CoV-2-reactive T cell receptors were following Ad26.COV2.S vaccination. The TCR-sequenced set comprised approximately 30 samples: some 19 Ad26.COV2.S vaccine recipients, 5 placebo recipients and 8 SARS-CoV-2 convalescent individuals. Trial participants were randomized into five groups of five, in which low-dose or high-dose Ad26.COV2.S was given once or twice, or placebo was given on both occasions. Throughout the experiments and outcome assessment, investigators stayed blinded to trial group allocation.

Comment on this clone: What antigen it recognizes has not been identified. No base quality values were provided; no much bigger clone lies one nucleotide off.

TCRbeta CDR3 regions were sequenced with the immunoSEQ Assay. After extraction, genomic DNA underwent amplification by bias-controlled multiplex PCR, followed by high-throughput sequencing. Processing in the source paper ran as follows. To quantify the absolute abundance of every unique TCRbeta CDR3 region, sequences were collapsed and filtered. T cell fraction was estimated by normalizing TCRbeta template counts to usable DNA, which was measured by amplifying reference genes present in all nucleated cells. Repertoire TCRs were annotated as SARS-CoV-2-specific by exact matching of V gene, CDR3 amino acid sequence and J gene to a known reactive TCR set. MIRA supplied the reference SARS-CoV-2 TCR set, which was filtered for enrichment in COVID-19-positive ImmuneCODE repertoires so that public or cross-reactive TCRs were removed. Based on the MIRA antigens, annotated TCRs were further analysed at the level of specific ORF or position within ORF. Breadth was defined as the number of annotated unique rearrangements divided by the total number of unique productive rearrangements, and depth was defined as the summed frequency of the annotated unique rearrangements. Two-sided Wilcoxon rank-sum tests were applied when comparing TCR breadth between groups. TCRdb provides this immuneACCESS table in a form limited to in-frame rearrangements. Some clones are lacking; in checked studies, under half of them reflect an unresolved V gene, and why the rest are absent is not known. The V and J calls and clone size are taken from that table; D and trimming were inferred from the DNA. This sample gives fewer than 800,000 clones in total; roughly nine tenths of them show up just once. The ten largest clones represent about 1.5% of the sample.

Summary of the overall study and its limitations: Higher spike-specific TCR breadth was observed in Ad26.COV2.S recipients than in placebo recipients (P = 0.0014). Comparing responses between vaccine doses or regimens was not something the study was powered to do. Vaccine and placebo recipients had comparable non-spike TCR breadth, which fits with the vaccine containing only spike. According to the authors, total T cell responses may have been underestimated by the TCR breadth and depth analyses. After vaccination, spike-specific CD8+ and CD4+ T cell responses were reported to show substantial breadth.

Sample treatment or condition, as interpreted from the label and publication: some 20 received Ad26.COV2.S at low or high dose, single or two shots; about 5 received placebo; per-sample allocation not given. For vaccine and placebo recipients, repertoires were sequenced using samples collected on day 63 after the first injection. In Cohort 1b, 25 to 30 adults aged 18-55 years were enrolled at a single site in Boston, USA, between 29 July and 7 August 2020. Ad26.COV2.S was a replication-incompetent adenovirus type 26 vector expressing a prefusion-stabilized SARS-CoV-2 spike protein from the original Wuhan strain. CDR1 LGHNA and CDR2 YSLEER are derived from the germline V gene. The CDR3 holds 15 amino acids from the cysteine to the phenylalanine. CDR3 DNA is the only sequence kept; it has 45 bases, read in frame from the first base. Relative to germline, V is 0 bases shorter and J is 6 bases shorter, with 12 bases between their ends.

The origin of this receptor is a person aged 18-60 years who received the Ad26.COV2.S COVID-19 vaccine or a placebo. Sequenced here: peripheral blood, sampled in a trial of Ad26.COV2.S vaccine versus placebo. This receptor chain uses TRBV4-3 and TRBJ1-5; no D gene can be assigned with confidence. The CDR3 has the sequence CASSQDFTLGQPQHF. The nucleotide sequence reads TGCGCCAGCAGCCAAGACTTCACCCTCGGTCAGCCCCAGCATTTT.